This T cell receptor (beta chain) was documented in a study of blood T cell repertoires in COVID-19. The wider study: Whether acute or convalescent, the COVID-19 samples came from the United States, Italy and Spain.

The table came from immunoSEQ multiplex PCR; TCRdb's copy has only in-frame clones and leaves some out. The sample records fewer than 300,000 clones, more than 85% being singletons. This CDR3 is built from 18 residues. The germline V gene encodes CDR1 MDHEN and CDR2 SYDVKM. The ends were cut back, 4 bases at V and 4 bases at J, with 26 bases in the middle. This clonotype was sampled from a man aged 25-45 years with acute or convalescent COVID-19. The specimen was peripheral blood. V is TRBV28 and J is TRBJ2-7; possible D gene TRBD2, 5 bases. The CDR3 sequence is CASSSPNTVTSSRYEQYF. The CDR3 DNA is TGTGCCAGCAGTTCCCCAAATACCGTCACTAGTTCACGTTACGAGCAGTACTTC. Using reference TRBV28 and TRBJ2-7 for the parts outside the CDR3, the full variable domain is DVKVTQSSRYLVKRTGEKVFLECVQDMDHENMFWYRQDPGLGLRLIYFSYDVKMKEKGDIPEGYSVSREKKERFSLILESASTNQTSMYLCASSSPNTVTSSRYEQYFGPGTRLTVT.